This is a list of T cell receptor beta chains from one sample in a study of T cell changes during pregnancy in multiple sclerosis. TCRdb's copy holds only in-frame clones and misses some; the assay was immunoSEQ multiplex PCR. This table holds under 35,000 clones, more than 75% found once. The source material was CD8+ T cells from peripheral blood mononuclear cells, sampled after pregnancy. The receptor source for this set is a female donor with multiple sclerosis, enrolled in a pregnancy study. CDR3s include the opening cysteine and the closing phenylalanine or tryptophan. A D gene is named only where the DNA matches it firmly. Clone size appears in some rows only: once, few, many, or a class for an expanded clone.

clone size: -; D gene: TRBD1; V gene: TRBV5-6; J gene: TRBJ1-5; CDR3 DNA: TGTGCCAGCAGCTATGGGACAGGGTTGGATCAGCCCCAGCATTTT; CDR3 protein: CASSYGTGLDQPQHF
clone size: -; D gene: -; V gene: TRBV7-9; J gene: TRBJ1-2; CDR3 DNA: TGTGCCAGCAGCTTAGTCCAGTTTGACGTCGAGGGTTGTGGCTACACCTTC; CDR3 protein: CASSLVQFDVEGCGYTF
clone size: -; D gene: -; V gene: TRBV5-6; J gene: TRBJ1-4; CDR3 DNA: TGTGCCAGCAGCTTTGAGGATGAAAAACTGTTTTTT; CDR3 protein: CASSFEDEKLFF
clone size: -; D gene: TRBD1; V gene: TRBV10-1; J gene: TRBJ2-2; CDR3 DNA: TGCGCCAGCAGTGACGTGGGACAGGGGTTATACACCGGGGAGCTGTTTTTT; CDR3 protein: CASSDVGQGLYTGELFF
clone size: -; D gene: -; V gene: TRBV7-9; J gene: TRBJ2-2; CDR3 DNA: TGTGCCAGCAGCCAGACGACGCTAGCTAACACCGGGGAGCTGTTTTTT; CDR3 protein: CASSQTTLANTGELFF
clone size: -; D gene: -; V gene: TRBV19; J gene: TRBJ2-3; CDR3 DNA: TGTGCCAGTAGTCAGGTTCGCACAGATACGCAGTATTTT; CDR3 protein: CASSQVRTDTQYF
clone size: -; D gene: TRBD2; V gene: TRBV4-1; J gene: TRBJ2-1; CDR3 DNA: TGCGCCAGCAGCCAAACTAGCGGCTCCTACAATGAGCAGTTCTTC; CDR3 protein: CASSQTSGSYNEQFF
clone size: -; D gene: -; V gene: TRBV5-5; J gene: TRBJ1-2; CDR3 DNA: TGTGCCAGCAGCTTCGAGGACACACCCTATGGCTACACCTTC; CDR3 protein: CASSFEDTPYGYTF
clone size: -; D gene: TRBD1; V gene: TRBV18; J gene: TRBJ1-1; CDR3 DNA: TGTGCCAGCTCATCAAACAGGGGCCGGGATGAGATCACTGAAGCTTTCTTT; CDR3 protein: CASSSNRGRDEITEAFF
clone size: -; D gene: TRBD1; V gene: TRBV18; J gene: TRBJ2-4; CDR3 DNA: TGTGCCAGTACCGGGACAGGGGTGAGCGTAGCCAAAAACATTCAGTACTTC; CDR3 protein: CASTGTGVSVAKNIQYF
clone size: -; D gene: TRBD1; V gene: TRBV5-6; J gene: TRBJ1-6; CDR3 DNA: TGTGCCAGCAGAGAGTGGACAGGGGTTTTAAGTAATTCACCCCTCCACTTT; CDR3 protein: CASREWTGVLSNSPLHF
clone size: -; D gene: -; V gene: TRBV11-2; J gene: TRBJ1-2; CDR3 DNA: TGTGCCAGCAGCTGGCGAGATCCGGTGGAGGGCTACACCTTC; CDR3 protein: CASSWRDPVEGYTF
clone size: once; D gene: TRBD2; V gene: TRBV9; J gene: TRBJ2-5; CDR3 DNA: TGTGCCAGCAGCCCAGCGGGGGGGCAGGGGAGAGAGACCCAGTACTTC; CDR3 protein: CASSPAGGQGRETQYF
clone size: few; D gene: TRBD1; V gene: TRBV29-1; J gene: TRBJ1-2; CDR3 DNA: TGCAGCGTTCACCCCGCGGGACAGACCCTAGGCTATGGCTACACCTTC; CDR3 protein: CSVHPAGQTLGYGYTF
clone size: -; D gene: TRBD2; V gene: TRBV6-1; J gene: TRBJ2-2; CDR3 DNA: TGTGCCAGCACGGGACTAGCGGACACCGGGGAGCTGTTTTTT; CDR3 protein: CASTGLADTGELFF
clone size: -; D gene: -; V gene: TRBV30; J gene: TRBJ1-5; CDR3 DNA: TGTGCCTGGAGTGTTGACTCGAGACAGCCCCAGCATTTT; CDR3 protein: CAWSVDSRQPQHF
clone size: -; D gene: -; V gene: TRBV7-6; J gene: TRBJ2-3; CDR3 DNA: TGTGCCAGCAGCTTAGGACCGGACCCCCAGGGCTGGCGGACAGATACGCAGTATTTT; CDR3 protein: CASSLGPDPQGWRTDTQYF
clone size: -; D gene: TRBD1; V gene: TRBV28; J gene: TRBJ2-7; CDR3 DNA: TGTGCCAGCAGTCTAGACGGGACAGGGTTCCACGAGCAGTACTTC; CDR3 protein: CASSLDGTGFHEQYF
clone size: -; D gene: TRBD2; V gene: TRBV27; J gene: TRBJ2-1; CDR3 DNA: TGTGCCAGCGGATTGCGGGGGACGTTGGGGGGAACCTACAATGAGCAGTTCTTC; CDR3 protein: CASGLRGTLGGTYNEQFF
clone size: -; D gene: -; V gene: TRBV5-4; J gene: TRBJ1-1; CDR3 DNA: TGTGCCAGCAGCTGGGCCCCGAACACTGAAGCTTTCTTT; CDR3 protein: CASSWAPNTEAFF
clone size: -; D gene: -; V gene: TRBV6-5; J gene: TRBJ2-2; CDR3 DNA: TGTGCCAGCAGTTACGGGACTGCGAACACCGGGGAGCTGTTTTTT; CDR3 protein: CASSYGTANTGELFF
clone size: -; D gene: TRBD1; V gene: TRBV27; J gene: TRBJ2-7; CDR3 DNA: TGTGCCAGCAGTACCCGGGACAGGGGGTCGCAGTACTTC; CDR3 protein: CASSTRDRGSQYF
clone size: -; D gene: -; V gene: TRBV7-8; J gene: TRBJ2-2; CDR3 DNA: TGTGCCAGCAGCCCCCACAGGGCCACCGGGGAGCTGTTTTTT; CDR3 protein: CASSPHRATGELFF
clone size: few; D gene: TRBD1; V gene: TRBV15; J gene: TRBJ2-5; CDR3 DNA: TGTGCCACCAGCAGAGCCGGGACAGGTATACAGGAGACCCAGTACTTC; CDR3 protein: CATSRAGTGIQETQYF
clone size: once; D gene: -; V gene: TRBV7-9; J gene: TRBJ1-4; CDR3 DNA: TGTGCCAGCAGCTTCACGGTCGGAGATGAAAAACTGTTTTTT; CDR3 protein: CASSFTVGDEKLFF
clone size: -; D gene: -; V gene: TRBV4-3; J gene: TRBJ2-6; CDR3 DNA: TGCGCCAGCAGCCAAGCCGATTCAGGCTCTGGGGCCAACGTCCTGACTTTC; CDR3 protein: CASSQADSGSGANVLTF
clone size: few; D gene: -; V gene: TRBV6-1; J gene: TRBJ2-7; CDR3 DNA: TGTGCCAGCAGTCCCGCGATGGCCTACGAGCAGTACTTC; CDR3 protein: CASSPAMAYEQYF
clone size: -; D gene: -; V gene: TRBV15; J gene: TRBJ2-7; CDR3 DNA: TGTGCCACCAGCAGACCCCCCGGGTTATACGAGCAGTACTTC; CDR3 protein: CATSRPPGLYEQYF
clone size: -; D gene: TRBD1; V gene: TRBV4-3; J gene: TRBJ1-1; CDR3 DNA: TGCGCCAGCAGCCAAGAGCAACCAGGGGGGCCGCTAGAAGCTTTCTTT; CDR3 protein: CASSQEQPGGPLEAFF
clone size: few; D gene: -; V gene: TRBV19; J gene: TRBJ1-1; CDR3 DNA: TGTGCCAGTAGGCGGGGGGAGGGTACCACTGAAGCTTTCTTT; CDR3 protein: CASRRGEGTTEAFF
clone size: -; D gene: TRBD2; V gene: TRBV27; J gene: TRBJ2-7; CDR3 DNA: TGTGCCAGCAGTTTTACTAGCGGGGGTACCTACGAGCAGTACTTC; CDR3 protein: CASSFTSGGTYEQYF
clone size: -; D gene: -; V gene: TRBV27; J gene: TRBJ2-2; CDR3 DNA: TGTGCCAGCAGCCTATCCTCGGGGGCGAACACCGGGGAGCTGTTTTTT; CDR3 protein: CASSLSSGANTGELFF
clone size: -; D gene: -; V gene: TRBV30; J gene: TRBJ1-2; CDR3 DNA: TGTGCCTGGAGTGTTTGGGGCACAAACTATGGCTACACCTTC; CDR3 protein: CAWSVWGTNYGYTF
clone size: -; D gene: -; V gene: TRBV5-6; J gene: TRBJ1-2; CDR3 DNA: TGTGCCAGCAGCGGGGGGATATACTATGGCTACACCTTC; CDR3 protein: CASSGGIYYGYTF
clone size: -; D gene: -; V gene: TRBV4-3; J gene: TRBJ1-1; CDR3 DNA: TGCGCCAGCAGGTTCTTTGAGGGCGACACTGAAGCTTTCTTT; CDR3 protein: CASRFFEGDTEAFF
clone size: -; D gene: TRBD1; V gene: TRBV19; J gene: TRBJ2-7; CDR3 DNA: TGTGCCAGTAGGCGACAGGGGGCGGCCTACGAGCAGTACTTC; CDR3 protein: CASRRQGAAYEQYF
clone size: -; D gene: -; V gene: TRBV28; J gene: TRBJ2-1; CDR3 DNA: TGTGCCAGCTACGACGACAGCTCCTACAATGAGCAGTTCTTC; CDR3 protein: CASYDDSSYNEQFF
clone size: -; D gene: TRBD1; V gene: TRBV7-6; J gene: TRBJ2-7; CDR3 DNA: TGTGCCAGCAGCTCACCGGGACAGGGGACCTACGAGCAGTACTTC; CDR3 protein: CASSSPGQGTYEQYF
clone size: -; D gene: TRBD1; V gene: TRBV7-8; J gene: TRBJ2-5; CDR3 DNA: TGTGCCAGCGGGGCAGGGGGACGAGAAGAGACCCAGTACTTC; CDR3 protein: CASGAGGREETQYF
clone size: -; D gene: TRBD1; V gene: TRBV4-1; J gene: TRBJ1-2; CDR3 DNA: TGCGCCAGCAGCCGGGGACAGGGTTCCTATGGCTACACCTTC; CDR3 protein: CASSRGQGSYGYTF
clone size: -; D gene: -; V gene: TRBV7-2; J gene: TRBJ2-7; CDR3 DNA: TGTGCCAGCAGCTTAGGCACCCCGGGGGGCTGGGTCTACGAGCAGTACTTC; CDR3 protein: CASSLGTPGGWVYEQYF
clone size: -; D gene: -; V gene: TRBV10-2; J gene: TRBJ1-1; CDR3 DNA: TGCGCCAGCAGCTCCACTGGTTGGAACACTGAAGCTTTCTTT; CDR3 protein: CASSSTGWNTEAFF
clone size: -; D gene: TRBD1; V gene: TRBV10-3; J gene: TRBJ2-7; CDR3 DNA: TGTGCCATCGGACAGGGGATTACCTACGAGCAGTACTTC; CDR3 protein: CAIGQGITYEQYF
clone size: -; D gene: TRBD1; V gene: TRBV18; J gene: TRBJ1-6; CDR3 DNA: TGTGCCAGCTCACCGGGACAGGCTAACGCCCCCTCCTATAATTCACCCCTCCACTTT; CDR3 protein: CASSPGQANAPSYNSPLHF
clone size: -; D gene: -; V gene: TRBV19; J gene: TRBJ1-2; CDR3 DNA: TGTGCCAGTAGTCTTAGCGGGTCTGGCTACACCTTC; CDR3 protein: CASSLSGSGYTF
clone size: -; D gene: -; V gene: TRBV10-1; J gene: TRBJ2-1; CDR3 DNA: TGCGCCAGCAGTGAGCTTCACGGGACTGACTACAATGAGCAGTTCTTC; CDR3 protein: CASSELHGTDYNEQFF
clone size: -; D gene: -; V gene: TRBV4-3; J gene: TRBJ2-3; CDR3 DNA: TGCGCCAGCAGCCAGGGGCTAGACGCGGATACGCAGTATTTT; CDR3 protein: CASSQGLDADTQYF
clone size: -; D gene: TRBD1; V gene: TRBV6-4; J gene: TRBJ2-1; CDR3 DNA: TGTGCCAGCAGTGTCCTGACAGGGGTCAATGAGCAGTTCTTC; CDR3 protein: CASSVLTGVNEQFF
clone size: -; D gene: -; V gene: TRBV2; J gene: TRBJ2-2; CDR3 DNA: TGTGCCAGCATTGGCACAACGAACACCGGGGAGCTGTTTTTT; CDR3 protein: CASIGTTNTGELFF
clone size: -; D gene: -; V gene: TRBV6-5; J gene: TRBJ1-1; CDR3 DNA: TGTGCCAGCAGTTACGCCACAGGAACTGAAGCTTTCTTT; CDR3 protein: CASSYATGTEAFF
clone size: -; D gene: TRBD1; V gene: TRBV7-2; J gene: TRBJ1-2; CDR3 DNA: TGTGCCAGCAACTATTGGGGGACAGGGGCCTTACATGGCTACACCTTC; CDR3 protein: CASNYWGTGALHGYTF